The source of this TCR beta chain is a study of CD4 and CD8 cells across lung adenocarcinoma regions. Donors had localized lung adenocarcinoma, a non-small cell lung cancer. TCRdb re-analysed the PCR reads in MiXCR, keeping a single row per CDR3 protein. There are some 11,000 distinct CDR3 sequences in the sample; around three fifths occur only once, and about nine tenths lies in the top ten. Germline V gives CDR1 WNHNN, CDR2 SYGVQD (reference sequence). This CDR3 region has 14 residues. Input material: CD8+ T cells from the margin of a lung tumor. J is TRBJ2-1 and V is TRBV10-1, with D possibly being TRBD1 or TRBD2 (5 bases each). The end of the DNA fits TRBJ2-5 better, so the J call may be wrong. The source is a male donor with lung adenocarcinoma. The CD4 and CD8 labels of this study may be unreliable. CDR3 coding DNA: TGCGCCAGCAGTGGGGGGTTAGGTAAAGAGACCCAGTACTTC. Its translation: CASSGGLGKETQYF.